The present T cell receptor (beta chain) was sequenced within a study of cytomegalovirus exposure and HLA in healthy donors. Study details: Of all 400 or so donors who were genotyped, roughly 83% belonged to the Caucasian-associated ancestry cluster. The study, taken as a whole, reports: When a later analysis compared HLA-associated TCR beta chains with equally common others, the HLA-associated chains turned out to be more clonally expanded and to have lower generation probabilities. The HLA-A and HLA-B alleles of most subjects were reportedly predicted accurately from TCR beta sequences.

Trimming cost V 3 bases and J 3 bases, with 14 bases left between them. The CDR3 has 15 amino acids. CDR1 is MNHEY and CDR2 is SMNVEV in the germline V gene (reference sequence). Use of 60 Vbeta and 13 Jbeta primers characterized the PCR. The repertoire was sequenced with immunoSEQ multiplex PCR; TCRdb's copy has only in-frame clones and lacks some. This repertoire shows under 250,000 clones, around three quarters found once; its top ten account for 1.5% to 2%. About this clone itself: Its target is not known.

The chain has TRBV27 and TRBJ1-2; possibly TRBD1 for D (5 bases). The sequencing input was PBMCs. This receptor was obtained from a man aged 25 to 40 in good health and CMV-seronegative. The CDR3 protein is CASSFFGGGHYGYTF. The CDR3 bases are TGTGCCAGCAGTTTCTTTGGGGGGGGTCACTATGGCTACACCTTC.